Following are 21 T cell receptor beta chains from one sample sequenced in a study of T cell changes during pregnancy in multiple sclerosis. Profiling relied on immunoSEQ multiplex PCR, and the TCRdb table lists in-frame clones only, not all of them. The sample lists about 34,000 clones, around nine tenths occurring once. This specimen consisted of CD8+ T cells from peripheral blood mononuclear cells, obtained in the third trimester of pregnancy. The receptors were gathered from a female donor with multiple sclerosis, enrolled in a pregnancy study.

V gene TRBV27 combines with J gene TRBJ2-7, with 7 bases lining up with TRBD2. The germline gives CDR1 MNHEY, CDR2 SMNVEV (reference sequence). The CDR3 extends over 16 amino acids. Trimming took 5 bases from V and 0 from J; bases not matched to a gene: 10. The CDR3 protein is CASSTFGGRGSYEQYF. CDR3 nucleotides: TGTGCCAGCAGTACCTTTGGAGGGAGGGGCTCCTACGAGCAGTACTTC.

The chain joins TRBV9 to TRBJ1-4; D uncertain. V was pared by 2 bases and J by 4 bases, with 12 bases between. Per germline, CDR1 SGDLS and CDR2 YYNGEE. The CDR3 runs to 15 residues. The CDR3 coding sequence is TGTGCCAGCAGCGTCGCCGCCCAACTTAATGAAAAACTGTTTTTT. Its protein is CASSVAAQLNEKLFF.

The V and J genes are TRBV19 and TRBJ1-1, with D perhaps TRBD1 (5 bases). The CDR3 is made up of 13 amino acids. V lost 4 bases to trimming and J lost 9 bases, with 15 bases between them. Germline CDR1 is LNHDA and CDR2 is SQIVND (reference sequence). CDR3 nucleotide sequence: TGTGCCAGTAGTACGGGACTTACGACAAAAGCTTTCTTT. This codes for CASSTGLTTKAFF.

The chain joins TRBV5-6 to TRBJ1-2; D might be TRBD1 (5 bases). CDR1 is SGHDT and CDR2 is YYEEEE in the germline V gene. The V end was cut by 0 bases, the J end by 4 bases, with 10 bases between. The CDR3 is 14 amino acids. The CDR3 nucleotides are TGTGCCAGCAGCTTGGCAGGGATGGGCTATGGCTACACCTTC. It translates to CASSLAGMGYGYTF.

This sequence joins TRBV6-6 and TRBJ2-3, with 13 bases matching TRBD2. There are 14 residues in the CDR3. CDR1 is MNHNY, CDR2 SVGAGI, per germline (reference sequence). Trimming cost V 8 bases and J 5 bases; bases outside gene matches: 4. CDR3 bases: TGTGCCAGCGGGACTAGCGGGGTGGTAGATACGCAGTATTTT. Protein: CASGTSGVVDTQYF.

The J gene is TRBJ1-4, the V gene TRBV7-9; a possible D gene is TRBD1 (6 bases). This CDR3 is built from 15 residues. The V end was cut by 3 bases, the J end by 4 bases, with 12 bases between. Germline lookup yields CDR1 SEHNR and CDR2 FQNEAQ (reference sequence). The CDR3 loop is CASSLRTDLNEKLFF. For the CDR3, the DNA is TGTGCCAGCAGCTTGCGGACAGATCTTAATGAAAAACTGTTTTTT.

This sequence joins TRBV5-4 and TRBJ2-7; TRBD1 matches at 9 bases. The trim removed 1 base at V and 4 bases at J, leaving 6 bases unmatched. Germline V gene data show CDR1 as SGHNT and CDR2 as YYREEE (reference sequence). The CDR3 covers 15 residues. The CDR3 sequence: CASSLPHRGPYEQYF. CDR3 DNA sequence: TGTGCCAGCAGCTTGCCTCACAGGGGGCCGTACGAGCAGTACTTC.

V and J are TRBV4-1 and TRBJ1-1, with D perhaps TRBD1 (6 bases). CDR3 size: 14 residues. CDR1 and CDR2 (germline): MGHRA, YSYEKL. Trimming took 4 bases from V and 5 from J, leaving 14 bases between them. The DNA of the CDR3 is TGCGCCAGCAGCCCCCCAGGGGCAGGAACTGAAGCTTTCTTT. Amino acids: CASSPPGAGTEAFF.

This clone was counted a single time. The gene calls are TRBV27 and TRBJ2-1; D perhaps matches TRBD2 (5 bases). The ends were cut back, 4 bases at V and 4 bases at J, with 8 bases in the middle. Germline values: CDR1 MNHEY, CDR2 SMNVEV (reference sequence). The CDR3 runs 13 residues. The CDR3: CASSSAGYNEQFF. The CDR3 bases are TGTGCCAGCAGTTCTGCGGGTTACAATGAGCAGTTCTTC.

The chain recombines TRBV7-9 with TRBJ1-2; D is unresolved. The CDR3 contains 14 residues. CDR1 is SEHNR, CDR2 FQNEAQ, per germline (reference sequence). V was trimmed by 1 base and J by 7 bases, leaving 13 bases between them. This chain's CDR3 is CASSLVEGSGGYTF. The DNA of the CDR3 is TGTGCCAGCAGCTTAGTGGAGGGATCAGGTGGCTACACCTTC.

This clone was counted between two and nine times. The chain has TRBV7-6 and TRBJ1-6; D call uncertain. Germline V lookup: CDR1 SGHVS, CDR2 FNYEAQ. Trimming removed 5 bases from V and 7 bases from J, with 18 bases in between. There are 16 residues in the CDR3. CDR3 in amino acids: CASSPEVTPGNSPLHF. CDR3 nucleotide sequence: TGTGCCAGCAGCCCGGAGGTCACGCCGGGGAATTCACCCCTCCACTTT. The full variable domain, rest sourced from reference TRBV7-6 and TRBJ1-6, is GAGVSQSPRYKVTKRGQDVALRCDPISGHVSLYWYRQALGQGPEFLTYFNYEAQQDKSGLPNDRFSAERPEGSISTLTIQRTEQRDSAMYRCASSPEVTPGNSPLHFGNGTRLTVT.

The genes are TRBV7-6 and TRBJ2-7; weak D call: TRBD1 (6 bases). Between the trimmed V and J ends, which lost 3 bases and 0 bases, there was a span of 12 bases. CDR1 is SGHVS, CDR2 FNYEAQ, per germline. The CDR3 length is 15 residues. This CDR3 is CASSFGQGSSYEQYF. CDR3 DNA sequence: TGTGCCAGCAGCTTTGGGCAGGGGAGCTCCTACGAGCAGTACTTC.

CDR3 in amino acids: CASSPRGNPMNTEAFF. CDR3 in DNA: TGTGCCAGCAGCCCCCGAGGGAATCCCATGAACACTGAAGCTTTCTTT. The chain carries TRBV9 and TRBJ1-1; D remains ambiguous. Germline loops: CDR1 SGDLS, CDR2 YYNGEE. V lost 4 bases and J 0 bases, leaving 16 bases between the germline ends. This CDR3 region has 16 residues.

The V gene is TRBV19, the J gene TRBJ1-2, with 9 bases fitting TRBD1. Germline V lookup: CDR1 LNHDA, CDR2 SQIVND (reference sequence). The length of the CDR3 is 15 residues. Trimming cost V 3 bases and J 8 bases; bases outside gene matches: 10. DNA of the CDR3: TGTGCCAGTAGTATCTGGGGACAGGGCCCGGGAGGCTACACCTTC. Amino acids: CASSIWGQGPGGYTF.

The chain uses TRBV9 and TRBJ2-5; a possible D gene is TRBD2 (7 bases). The V gene lost 4 bases and the J gene lost 7 bases, with 20 bases spanning the gap. There are 15 residues in the CDR3. CDR1 is SGDLS, CDR2 YYNGEE, per germline. The CDR3 bases are TGTGCCAGCAGCCCTACTGGGGGGGCCTTTGCGACCCAGTACTTC. It codes for CASSPTGGAFATQYF.

In its sample, this clone is medium-sized. The chain is built from TRBV10-3 and TRBJ1-2, with 8 bases that match TRBD1. V trimming: 0 bases; J trimming: 5 bases; junction bases outside the gene matches: 5. The CDR3 extends over 15 amino acids. The germline V gene encodes CDR1 ENHRY and CDR2 SYGVKD. The CDR3 loop is CAISESRDRLYGYTF. The CDR3 DNA reads as TGTGCCATCAGTGAGTCCCGGGACAGGTTATATGGCTACACCTTC.

The J gene is TRBJ2-2, the V gene TRBV2; 8 bases line up with TRBD2. CDR1 and CDR2 (germline): SNHLY, FYNNEI. V gave up 11 bases and J gave up 6 bases; unmatched junction bases: 2. The CDR3 runs 11 residues. The CDR3 nucleotides are TGTGCCGCACTAGCGGCCGGGGAGCTGTTTTTT. Its translation: CAALAAGELFF.

V and J are TRBV6-1 and TRBJ2-7; a possible D gene is TRBD2 (6 bases). Germline values: CDR1 MNHNS, CDR2 SASEGT. Trimming took 2 bases from V and 1 from J, leaving 12 bases between them. The CDR3 spans 15 residues. The CDR3, as DNA: TGTGCCAGCAGTGAACAGGGAGGAGGATCCTACGAGCAGTACTTC. Its translation: CASSEQGGGSYEQYF.

The V and J genes are TRBV27 and TRBJ2-7; 13 bases are a match to TRBD2. The germline gives CDR1 MNHEY, CDR2 SMNVEV (reference sequence). The CDR3 contains 14 residues. V was pared by 8 bases and J by 0 bases, with 1 base of the junction left unmatched. The CDR3 region has the DNA TGTGCCAGCGGGACTAGCGGGGCCTCCTACGAGCAGTACTTC. Translating gives CASGTSGASYEQYF.

The V and J genes are TRBV7-2 and TRBJ2-2; D not resolved. V was trimmed by 4 bases and J by 1 base, leaving 10 bases between them. Germline V gene data show CDR1 as SGHTA and CDR2 as FQGNSA. The CDR3 is made up of 15 amino acids. This CDR3 reads CASSSTGGNTGELFF. CDR3 DNA: TGTGCCAGCAGCTCTACGGGTGGGAACACCGGGGAGCTGTTTTTT.

The chain has TRBV19 and TRBJ1-5, with 9 nucleotides matching TRBD1. Germline CDR1 LNHDA, CDR2 SQIVND (reference sequence). The CDR3 length is 18 residues. Trimming removed 1 base from V and 0 bases from J; junction bases left unmatched: 7. CDR3 bases: TGTGCCAGTAGTATAGTTCCGGGACAGGGATATAGCAATCAGCCCCAGCATTTT. It codes for CASSIVPGQGYSNQPQHF.